This T cell receptor beta chain came from a study of technical replicates of blood from a few donors. Repertoires were generated with immunoSEQ multiplex PCR, while TCRdb's copy carries only in-frame clones and drops some. The sample lists around 97,000 clones, approximately 96% occurring once. V was cut by 2 bases and J by 2 bases, with 14 bases left in between. Looked up from germline, CDR1 is GTSNPN and CDR2 is SVGIG (reference sequence). The CDR3 loop spans 15 amino acids. Material: T cells isolated from PBMCs. The TCR comes from a human donor in good health. The V gene is TRBV30, the J gene TRBJ2-3; tentatively, D is TRBD1 (6 bases). CDR3 in DNA: TGTGCCTGGAGTCGGGACACTTATTTCACAGATACGCAGTATTTT. It specifies CAWSRDTYFTDTQYF.